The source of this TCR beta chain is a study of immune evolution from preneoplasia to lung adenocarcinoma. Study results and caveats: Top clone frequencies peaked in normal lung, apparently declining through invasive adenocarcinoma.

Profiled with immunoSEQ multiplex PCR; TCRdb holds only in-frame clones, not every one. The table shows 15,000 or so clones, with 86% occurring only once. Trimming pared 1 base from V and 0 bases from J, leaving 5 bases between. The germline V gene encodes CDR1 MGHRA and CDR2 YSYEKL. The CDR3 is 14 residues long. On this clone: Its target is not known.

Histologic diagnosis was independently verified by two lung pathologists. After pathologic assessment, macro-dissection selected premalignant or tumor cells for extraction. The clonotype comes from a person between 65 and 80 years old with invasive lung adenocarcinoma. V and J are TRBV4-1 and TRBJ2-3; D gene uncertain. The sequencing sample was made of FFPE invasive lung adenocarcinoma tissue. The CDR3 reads CASSQVGSTDTQYF. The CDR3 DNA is TGCGCCAGCAGCCAAGTGGGGAGCACAGATACGCAGTATTTT.